This T cell receptor beta chain originates from a study of T cells in Graves' hyperthyroidism and ophthalmopathy. It was RNA transcripts that yielded the amplified TCR beta CDR3 regions. Researchers ran a first-round RT-PCR on the TCR CDR3 using the HTBI primer set. TCRdb passed the multiplex PCR reads through MiXCR, listing each CDR3 protein once. Seen here are over 500,000 distinct CDR3 sequences, less than 15% observed once, and the top ten hold about 15%. This CDR3 is 14 amino acids long. Between the trimmed V and J ends, which lost 6 bases and 5 bases, there was a span of 15 bases. This clonotype was counted only a few times. A much larger clone lies a single base off, so this may be a read error. Stability of Graves' hyperthyroidism was defined as absent ophthalmopathy progression within 18 months.

The chain recombines TRBV12-3 or TRBV12-4 with TRBJ2-3, with D possibly being TRBD1 or TRBD2 (5 bases each). The source material was blood. This TCR came from a woman between 40 and 50 years old with Graves' hyperthyroidism. The DNA of the CDR3 is TGTGCCAGCAGCACAGGATCGGCGGGAGATACGCAGTATTTT. This gives the protein CASSTGSAGDTQYF.